These T cell receptor beta chains were read from a single sample in a study of blood T cell repertoires in COVID-19. The method was immunoSEQ multiplex PCR; TCRdb's version includes in-frame clones alone and lacks a portion of them. The table has tens of thousands of clones, 86% seen once; the top ten hold about 20%. The sequenced material came from peripheral blood. These receptors all come from an elderly woman in a cohort sampled during active or convalescent COVID-19. Both conserved end residues are trimmed from each CDR3. A D gene is named only where the DNA matches it firmly.

D | J | V | CDR3
- | TRBJ1-2 | TRBV5-1 | ASSLVGQVVNYGYT
- | TRBJ1-1 | TRBV29-1 | SVRMEDTEAF
- | TRBJ1-1 | TRBV24-1 | ATSDSGRDANEAF
- | TRBJ1-4 | TRBV12-2 | ASRLAEDHPNLGKLF
- | TRBJ1-1 | TRBV6-5 | ASSYQGIVNTEAF
TRBD2 | TRBJ2-1 | TRBV2 | ASTKDASGSYEQF
TRBD2 | TRBJ2-1 | TRBV14 | ASRRTSGRAEQF
- | TRBJ2-4 | TRBV2 | ASRFGRAKNIQY
- | TRBJ1-6 | TRBV7-9 | ATKGVHSPLH
- | TRBJ1-1 | TRBV5-1 | ASRPTTVLNTEAF
- | TRBJ2-1 | TRBV19 | ASRGTGTLSHNEQF
TRBD1 | TRBJ1-4 | TRBV5-6 | ASSARGQGEN
- | TRBJ2-5 | TRBV3-1/TRBV3-2 | ASSHLQETQY
- | TRBJ2-2 | TRBV3-1/TRBV3-2 | ASSHSPGTGPTGELF
TRBD1 | TRBJ1-4 | TRBV18 | ASSPAGGYSDEKLF
- | TRBJ2-7 | TRBV19 | ASSLGLGLARYEQY
TRBD1 | TRBJ1-2 | TRBV30 | AWSEGALTPGYT
TRBD1 | TRBJ1-1 | TRBV6-1 | ASSETGGGTEAF
- | TRBJ1-2 | TRBV7-2 | ASSSPTYNYGYT
- | TRBJ1-2 | TRBV3-1/TRBV3-2 | ASSRPGQGGYT
TRBD1 | TRBJ2-1 | TRBV7-9 | ASSNGAGGVSSF
TRBD2 | TRBJ2-4 | TRBV7-3 | ASSLNGGTKNIQY
- | TRBJ2-3 | TRBV3-1/TRBV3-2 | ASSPLFTDTQY
TRBD2 | TRBJ2-2 | TRBV19 | ASSMGAGGPGSGELF
TRBD2 | TRBJ2-1 | TRBV27 | ASSSLAGHSYNEQF
TRBD2 | TRBJ2-1 | TRBV5-1 | ASSLSKGTSVVEQF
TRBD1 | TRBJ2-2 | TRBV7-3 | ASSLQGADGELF
- | TRBJ1-5 | TRBV28 | ASSFLGHSNQPQH
- | TRBJ1-5 | TRBV4-1 | ASSHEGVQPQH
- | TRBJ1-4 | TRBV5-1 | ASSLSVAGSEKLF
- | TRBJ1-5 | TRBV12-3/TRBV12-4 | ASSDRNNQPQH
TRBD2 | TRBJ2-3 | TRBV25-1 | ASSTGGTDTQY
- | TRBJ2-5 | TRBV7-8 | ASSREVQETQY
TRBD2 | TRBJ2-2 | TRBV4-2 | ASSPPRGLAGGPGELF
- | TRBJ1-5 | TRBV3-1/TRBV3-2 | ASSQAGGYQPQH
- | TRBJ1-2 | TRBV4-1 | ASSQDPNGRVYGYT
- | TRBJ1-1 | TRBV2 | ASVRVGFTEAF
- | TRBJ2-2 | TRBV13 | ASSSGSFGELF
- | TRBJ2-1 | TRBV10-3 | AITATSYNEQF
TRBD2 | TRBJ2-3 | TRBV6-5 | ASSSRLAGFTDTQY
TRBD2 | TRBJ2-3 | TRBV6-6 | ASSYTSGRVEH
- | TRBJ2-2 | TRBV6-2/TRBV6-3 | ASSSSRVGTGELF
- | TRBJ1-4 | TRBV10-3 | AISANGAGEKLF
- | TRBJ2-1 | TRBV5-6 | ASSPTFYNEQF
TRBD1 | TRBJ1-2 | TRBV10-3 | AIRTQGVEGYT
- | TRBJ1-5 | TRBV29-1 | SVGQSNQPQH